This entry concerns a single TCR beta chain. This table comes from immunoSEQ multiplex PCR, and its TCRdb copy is limited to in-frame clones, with some not included. Here the sample spans 2 million to 3 million clones, approximately 93% being singletons. Nashville, Tennessee was home to all donors, who were Caucasian adults. These data originate in a study of shared clonotypes between healthy human individuals. Study details: Three men and a couple of women, aged 18 to 49, were donors.

Input material: naive CD4+ T cells from PBMCs. Subset noted: CD45RA+ positively selected. The clonotype originates from a man in his late teens or twenties in good health. Some clones in this sample may be carry-over from other donors' samples.

The CDR3 here is CASSQGIRNTIYF. CDR3 coding DNA: TGCGCCAGCAGCCAGGGGATCCGGAACACCATATATTTT. The gene calls are TRBV4-3 and TRBJ1-3; D not resolved. The V end lost 3 bases, the J end lost 7 bases, and 10 bases lay between the germline ends. Per germline, CDR1 LGHNA and CDR2 YSLEER. This CDR3 contains 13 residues.